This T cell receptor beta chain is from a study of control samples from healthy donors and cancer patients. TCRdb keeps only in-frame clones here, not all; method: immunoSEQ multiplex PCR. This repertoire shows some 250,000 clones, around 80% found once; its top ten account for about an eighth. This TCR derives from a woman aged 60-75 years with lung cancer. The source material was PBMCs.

DNA of the CDR3: TGTGCCAGCAGCTCCCGGGACAGGGAAGAAAAACTGTTTTTT. Translation gives CASSSRDREEKLFF. This chain joins TRBV7-9 and TRBJ1-4, with 9 nucleotides matching TRBD1. The V and J ends lost 4 bases and 8 bases, in that order; junction bases with no gene match: 5. Per the germline V gene, CDR1 is SEHNR and CDR2 is FQNEAQ (reference sequence). The CDR3 loop spans 14 amino acids.